These 22 T cell receptor beta chains were sequenced from one sample in a study of blood T cell repertoires in COVID-19. Assay: immunoSEQ multiplex PCR; the TCRdb copy retains only in-frame clones and omits some. The profile shows roughly 150,000 clones, 80% of them singletons. Sequencing input: peripheral blood. Receptors were obtained from a man in his sixties with acute or convalescent COVID-19.

V usage is TRBV23-1 and J usage is TRBJ2-7; D is unclear. TRBV23-1 is reported as an ORF; its role is uncertain. The CDR3 is 14 residues long. Trimming cost V 0 bases and J 2 bases, with 8 bases left between them. CDR3 sequence: CASSQSQQTYEQYF. CDR3 bases: TGCGCCAGCAGTCAATCTCAACAGACCTACGAGCAGTACTTC.

The rearrangement links TRBV5-4 to TRBJ1-2; a possible D gene is TRBD1 (5 bases). V lost 1 base to trimming and J lost 0 bases, with 7 bases between them. The CDR3 is 14 amino acids. Germline loops: CDR1 SGHNT, CDR2 YYREEE (reference sequence). CDR3 in amino acids: CASSLRGANYGYTF. In DNA, the CDR3 is TGTGCCAGCAGCTTGAGGGGTGCTAACTATGGCTACACCTTC.

J is TRBJ1-3 and V is TRBV6-5; unclear D gene. Between the trimmed V and J ends, which lost 0 bases and 2 bases, there was a span of 8 bases. The CDR3 consists of 15 residues. CDR1 is MNHEY, CDR2 SVGAGI, per germline. In nucleotides, the CDR3 is TGTGCCAGCAGTTACTCGAGGGATCCTGGAAACACCATATATTTT. The encoded protein is CASSYSRDPGNTIYF.

V is TRBV7-2 and J is TRBJ1-3; the D is unclear. Trimming stripped 4 bases from V and 2 bases from J, with 9 bases between. There are 14 residues in the CDR3. Per germline, CDR1 SGHTA and CDR2 FQGNSA. The CDR3 sequence is CASSSHGAGNTIYF. The CDR3 bases are TGTGCCAGCAGCTCCCACGGGGCTGGAAACACCATATATTTT.

V is TRBV7-2 and J is TRBJ1-1; no clear D. This CDR3 spans 14 amino acids. The V gene's germline CDR1 is SGHTA and CDR2 FQGNSA. Trimming stripped 2 bases from V and 5 bases from J, with 12 bases between. The CDR3 DNA sequence: TGTGCCAGCAGCTTATCCGGGGTTACTACTGAAGCTTTCTTT. It specifies CASSLSGVTTEAFF.

This clone turned up a few times. This chain joins TRBV7-3 and TRBJ2-1; possibly TRBD1 for D (5 bases). The CDR3 spans 16 residues. V lost 5 bases to trimming and J lost 8 bases, with 22 bases between them. Looked up from germline, CDR1 is SGHTA and CDR2 is FQGTGA. This CDR3 is CASSPRHGGEGDEQFF. The CDR3 region has the DNA TGTGCCAGCAGCCCCCGGCACGGTGGGGAAGGGGATGAGCAGTTCTTC.

J is TRBJ2-3 and V is TRBV20-1; TRBD2 matches 9 bases. This CDR3 has 17 amino acids. The germline V gene encodes CDR1 DFQATT and CDR2 SNEGSKA (reference sequence). Losses at the gene ends were 3 bases for V and 4 bases for J; bases not matched to a gene: 14. The CDR3 region is CSASNPSGKPLPDTQYF. Here the CDR3 DNA reads TGCAGTGCTAGTAACCCTAGCGGGAAGCCCCTTCCAGATACGCAGTATTTT.

V is TRBV5-1 and J is TRBJ1-1, with D perhaps TRBD1 (5 bases). V gave up 3 bases and J gave up 0 bases, with 9 bases separating them. From germline, CDR1 is SGHRS and CDR2 YFSETQ. This CDR3 is 14 amino acids long. The CDR3 loop is CASSSDNMNTEAFF. CDR3 bases: TGCGCCAGCAGCTCGGACAACATGAACACTGAAGCTTTCTTT.

V and J are TRBV28 and TRBJ1-1; D is uncertain. This CDR3 spans 13 amino acids. V was trimmed by 3 bases and J by 6 bases, leaving 11 bases between them. Germline loops: CDR1 MDHEN, CDR2 SYDVKM. CDR3 in DNA: TGTGCCAGCAGTTTTGAGGAAGGAGCTGAAGCTTTCTTT. This translates into CASSFEEGAEAFF.

The V gene is TRBV4-1, the J gene TRBJ2-3; D gene uncertain. Trimming stripped 1 base from V and 6 bases from J, with 14 bases between. In germline, CDR1 is MGHRA, CDR2 YSYEKL. The CDR3 runs 15 residues. The CDR3 loop is CASSQVEWLTDTQYF. CDR3 DNA: TGCGCCAGCAGCCAAGTGGAGTGGCTTACGGATACGCAGTATTTT.

The chain combines TRBV4-2 with TRBJ1-3; D may be TRBD1 (5 bases). The CDR3 covers 17 residues. V lost 0 bases and J lost 4, with 16 bases in between. Looked up from germline, CDR1 is LGHNA and CDR2 is YNFKEQ. The chain's CDR3 is CASSQDREGPPGNTIYF. The CDR3 nucleotides read TGTGCCAGCAGCCAAGATAGGGAGGGGCCGCCCGGAAACACCATATATTTT.

CDR3 protein: CASSFGTGYGYTF. DNA of the CDR3: TGTGCCAGCAGTTTCGGGACAGGGTATGGCTACACCTTC. The gene calls are TRBV6-5 and TRBJ1-2; TRBD1 agrees at 9 bases. This CDR3 is 13 amino acids long. Germline assignment: CDR1 MNHEY and CDR2 SVGAGI. The V segment lost 4 bases and the J segment 5 bases; nucleotides outside the gene matches: 2.

The chain carries TRBV7-2 and TRBJ2-2, with 7 bases matching TRBD2. The CDR3 is 13 amino acids. From germline, CDR1 is SGHTA and CDR2 FQGNSA. V dropped 4 bases and J dropped 6; count of bases not matched to a gene: 2. The CDR3 coding sequence is TGTGCCAGCAGCTCTGGGGGGGCCGGGGAGCTGTTTTTT. It yields the protein CASSSGGAGELFF.

The chain couples TRBV6-5 to TRBJ2-2, with 11 positions matching TRBD2. V lost 7 bases to trimming and J lost 5 bases; unmatched junction nucleotides: 3. The CDR3 runs 14 residues. In germline, CDR1 is MNHEY, CDR2 SVGAGI. The CDR3 sequence: CASTRLAGTGELFF. The CDR3 DNA reads TGTGCCAGCACCCGACTAGCGGGGACCGGGGAGCTGTTTTTT.

Only one count was recorded for this clone. The V and J genes are TRBV19 and TRBJ2-7; D might be TRBD1 (6 bases). Germline values: CDR1 LNHDA, CDR2 SQIVND (reference sequence). V was pared by 6 bases and J by 7 bases, with 16 bases between. This CDR3 has 13 amino acids. The CDR3 sequence: CASSSTYQGEQYF. The CDR3 DNA reads TGTGCCAGTAGCTCGACATATCAGGGGGAGCAGTACTTC.

The rearrangement joins TRBV29-1 to TRBJ2-1; 7 bases are shared with TRBD2. Looked up from germline, CDR1 is SQVTM and CDR2 is ANQGSEA. The CDR3 has 14 amino acids. V lost 5 bases to trimming and J lost 0 bases; unmatched junction nucleotides: 4. The CDR3 bases are TGCAGCGTTAGCGGGACCCTCTCCTACAATGAGCAGTTCTTC. Its protein product is CSVSGTLSYNEQFF.

The genes are TRBV4-2 and TRBJ1-4; 7 bases are a match to TRBD1. After removal of 4 bases from V and 7 bases from J, the junction contained 3 bases not matched to a gene. The CDR3 has 13 residues. In germline, CDR1 is LGHNA, CDR2 YNFKEQ. The CDR3 DNA is TGTGCCAGCAGCCGGGACAGCAGTGAAAAACTGTTTTTT. Amino acids: CASSRDSSEKLFF.

As DNA, the CDR3 is TGTGCCAGCAGCTGGGGGACTAGCGGAAAAGAGACCCAGTACTTC. This codes for CASSWGTSGKETQYF. This sequence joins TRBV7-9 and TRBJ2-5; 11 nucleotides align to TRBD2. Per the germline V gene, CDR1 is SEHNR and CDR2 is FQNEAQ (reference sequence). The CDR3 contains 15 residues. V lost 4 bases, J lost 3 bases, and 4 bases stayed unmatched.

This clone was seen a handful of times. The junction and the germline gene differ at one end; a read error may be behind it. This chain connects TRBV18 to TRBJ1-2, with D possibly matching TRBD1 (6 bases). The germline V gene encodes CDR1 KGHSH and CDR2 LQKENI. This CDR3 has 13 amino acids. Written as DNA, the CDR3 is TGTGCCAGCTCAAGGGACACTCGTGAGGGGGACCTCTTC. It is translated as CASSRDTREGDLF.

The V call is TRBV7-9, the J call TRBJ2-1; 14 bases map to TRBD2. This CDR3 spans 17 amino acids. CDR1 is SEHNR and CDR2 is FQNEAQ in the germline V gene (reference sequence). V shed 5 bases, J shed 10 bases, and the junction held 13 bases outside the gene matches. The CDR3: CASSPRSPTSGGGEQFF. The DNA for the CDR3 is TGTGCCAGCAGCCCAAGATCCCCGACTAGCGGGGGGGGAGAGCAGTTCTTC.

V usage is TRBV9 and J usage is TRBJ2-2, with D possibly matching TRBD2 (6 bases). The germline V gene encodes CDR1 SGDLS and CDR2 YYNGEE. V dropped 4 bases and J dropped 9 bases, with 19 bases sitting between them. The CDR3 loop spans 15 amino acids. CDR3 nucleotide sequence: TGTGCCAGCAGCAAAGAGAGCGGGCGGGTTCGGGAGCTGTTTTTT. This codes for CASSKESGRVRELFF.

The chain is built from TRBV9 and TRBJ2-7, with a possible D match to TRBD1 (5 bases). The germline V gene has CDR1 SGDLS and CDR2 YYNGEE. V lost 0 bases to trimming and J lost 3 bases, with 13 bases between them. The CDR3 spans 15 residues. The CDR3 loop is CASSVESGWSYEQYF. The DNA of the CDR3 is TGTGCCAGCAGCGTAGAGTCAGGGTGGAGCTACGAGCAGTACTTC. Looking up the rest from reference TRBV9 and TRBJ2-7 gives the full variable domain: DSGVTQTPKHLITATGQRVTLRCSPRSGDLSVYWYQQSLDQGLQFLIQYYNGEERAKGNILERFSAQQFPDLHSELNLSSLELGDSALYFCASSVESGWSYEQYFGPGTRLTVT.